This TCR beta chain was found in a study of T cell repertoires in cytomegalovirus infection. As for the study in general: Used in the study were CMV epitopes, some recently identified and HLA-C-restricted, others well-studied and HLA-B-restricted. An indication of both CMV infection and matching HLA type came from public TCR beta signatures. Overall study results and limits: Adding up the frequency of public TCR beta families identified people who carried CMV plus the relevant HLA. There were HLA-C-restricted CMV-specific TCR beta clonotypes dominating the ex vivo response.

A single record per CDR3 protein comes from TCRdb applying MiXCR to the reads. The repertoire holds 110,000 or so distinct CDR3 sequences, with around 31% as singletons. Comments on this clonotype: Its antigen is not known.

The sequences come from CD8+ T cells from cultured PBMCs, collected from culture after CMV antigen stimulation. The TCR originated in a human donor in good health (CMV status not recorded). Some clones in this sample may be carry-over from other donors' samples.

CDR3 loop: CASSLTVTEGEAFF. CDR3 sequence (DNA): TGTGCCAGCAGCTTAACGGTCACTGAGGGTGAAGCTTTCTTT. V gene TRBV7-3 combines with J gene TRBJ1-1; D is undetermined. V gave up 0 bases and J gave up 7 bases, with 12 bases separating them. From germline, CDR1 is SGHTA and CDR2 FQGTGA. This CDR3 has 14 residues. The whole variable domain, remainder taken from reference TRBV7-3 and TRBJ1-1, is GAGVSQTPSNKVTEKGKYVELRCDPISGHTALYWYRQSLGQGPEFLIYFQGTGAADDSGLPNDRFFAVRPEGSVSTLKIQRTERGDSAVYLCASSLTVTEGEAFFGQGTRLTVV.